These T cell receptor beta chains were read from a single sample in a study of persistence of HIV-infected CD4 T cells. Data came from immunoSEQ multiplex PCR; TCRdb stores just in-frame clones and leaves some out. The profile covers 35,000 to 40,000 clones, with approximately 90% appearing a single time and about 1.3% taken by the ten largest. Their antigens are not known. Sequences were derived from CD4+ T cells sorted from PBMCs after 18-hour stimulation, sampled from a patient who received antiretroviral therapy. The receptor source for this set is an adult man with HIV who was CMV-seropositive. Each CDR3 is given with its conserved first and last residue. Fields, in order: V gene, CDR3 length, J gene, D gene, clone size, CDR3 protein, CDR3 DNA. A D gene is named only where the DNA matches it firmly. A clone size is listed for some rows: how often the clone was seen (once, few, many), or a class if it is expanded.

TRBV5-1,13,TRBJ1-2,TRBD1,.,CASSLGGSYGYTF,TGCGCCAGCAGCTTAGGGGGCTCATATGGCTACACCTTC
TRBV6-4,15,TRBJ2-1,TRBD2,.,CASSKRLAGFNEQFF,TGTGCCAGCAGCAAGAGACTAGCGGGATTCAATGAGCAGTTCTTC
TRBV10-3,14,TRBJ2-7,TRBD2,.,CAISPGLATAEQYF,TGTGCCATCAGCCCAGGACTAGCAACGGCCGAGCAGTACTTC
TRBV6-5,12,TRBJ1-1,TRBD1,.,CASTWDRVEAFF,TGTGCCAGCACCTGGGACAGGGTTGAAGCTTTCTTT
TRBV14,14,TRBJ2-1,.,.,CASSQVEYYNEQFF,TGTGCCAGCAGCCAAGTGGAATATTACAATGAGCAGTTCTTC
TRBV6-5,14,TRBJ2-2,.,.,CASSSGLNTGELFF,TGTGCCAGCAGTTCCGGACTGAACACCGGGGAGCTGTTTTTT
TRBV4-2,15,TRBJ2-4,.,.,CASSQGTGTKNIQYF,TGTGCCAGCAGCCAAGGTACGGGGACCAAAAACATTCAGTACTTC
TRBV4-3,17,TRBJ2-1,TRBD2,.,CASSHDTYSGMGNEQFF,TGCGCCAGCAGCCACGATACCTATAGCGGGATGGGCAATGAGCAGTTCTTC
TRBV7-2,15,TRBJ2-7,.,.,CASSLDALIAYEQYF,TGTGCCAGCAGCTTAGACGCCCTTATAGCCTACGAGCAGTACTTC
TRBV4-3,17,TRBJ2-5,TRBD2,.,CASSQDLGLAGQETQYF,TGCGCCAGCAGCCAAGATCTTGGGCTAGCGGGTCAAGAGACCCAGTACTTC
TRBV5-6,15,TRBJ2-7,TRBD2,.,CASSFRLAGNYEQYF,TGTGCCAGCAGCTTTCGACTAGCGGGAAACTACGAGCAGTACTTC
TRBV28,14,TRBJ1-2,.,.,CASRLDSVNYGYTF,TGTGCCAGCAGACTGGACAGCGTTAACTATGGCTACACCTTC
TRBV14,14,TRBJ2-1,.,.,CASSQAVSGNEQFF,TGTGCCAGCAGCCAAGCAGTCAGCGGCAATGAGCAGTTCTTC
TRBV5-4,16,TRBJ2-7,TRBD2,.,CASSLAGTSGFYEQYF,TGTGCCAGCAGCTTGGCCGGAACTAGCGGGTTCTACGAGCAGTACTTC
TRBV7-2,15,TRBJ2-7,.,.,CASSLGGVSSYEQYF,TGTGCCAGCAGCTTAGGTGGCGTCAGCTCCTACGAGCAGTACTTC
TRBV25-1,14,TRBJ1-1,.,.,CASSEPNRETEAFF,TGTGCCAGCAGTGAACCCAACAGGGAGACTGAAGCTTTCTTT
TRBV6-5,14,TRBJ2-2,.,once,CASRDSANTGELFF,TGTGCCAGCAGAGACAGTGCGAACACCGGGGAGCTGTTTTTT
TRBV6-2/TRBV6-3,13,TRBJ1-1,TRBD1,.,CASSWTGGTEAFF,TGTGCCAGCAGTTGGACAGGGGGCACTGAAGCTTTCTTT
TRBV6-5,15,TRBJ1-1,TRBD1,.,CASSYAGGVGTEAFF,TGTGCCAGCAGTTACGCAGGGGGCGTGGGCACTGAAGCTTTCTTT
TRBV19,12,TRBJ1-5,.,few,CASSIYIQPQHF,TGTGCCAGTAGTATATACATTCAGCCCCAGCATTTT
TRBV4-2,15,TRBJ1-1,.,.,CASSQEGPMNTEAFF,TGTGCCAGCAGCCAAGAAGGTCCGATGAACACTGAAGCTTTCTTT
TRBV7-9,14,TRBJ1-3,.,medium-sized,CASSPAEARSTIYF,TGTGCCAGCAGCCCGGCGGAGGCGAGAAGCACCATATATTTT
TRBV19,13,TRBJ2-1,TRBD2,.,CASSKREVNEQFF,TGTGCCAGTAGTAAACGGGAGGTAAATGAGCAGTTCTTC
TRBV24-1,12,TRBJ1-2,.,.,CATSDDSYGYTF,TGTGCCACCAGTGACGACAGCTATGGCTACACCTTC
TRBV15,17,TRBJ1-1,TRBD1,.,CATSSPGTGVRGTEAFF,TGTGCCACCAGCAGTCCAGGGACAGGGGTTCGTGGGACTGAAGCTTTCTTT
TRBV7-2,18,TRBJ2-1,TRBD2,.,CASSLALYLREAYNEQFF,TGTGCCAGCAGCTTAGCGCTGTATTTGCGGGAGGCTTACAATGAGCAGTTCTTC
TRBV7-3,16,TRBJ2-1,TRBD2,.,CASSLTLAGAYNEQFF,TGTGCCAGCAGCTTAACCCTAGCGGGGGCCTACAATGAGCAGTTCTTC
TRBV6-5,13,TRBJ1-1,TRBD1,.,CASSRPGTGAAFF,TGTGCCAGCAGCCGTCCCGGGACAGGGGCGGCTTTCTTT
TRBV6-4,15,TRBJ2-5,.,.,CASSDRGAEGETQYF,TGTGCCAGCAGTGATCGGGGGGCAGAGGGAGAGACCCAGTACTTC
TRBV10-3,14,TRBJ2-3,.,.,CAISEAQGPDTQYF,TGTGCCATCAGTGAAGCCCAGGGGCCAGATACGCAGTATTTT
TRBV5-1,18,TRBJ2-7,.,.,CASSLRFPTGISSYEQYF,TGCGCCAGCAGCTTGCGATTCCCTACAGGGATTAGCTCCTACGAGCAGTACTTC
TRBV5-4,14,TRBJ1-1,.,.,CASSLDVGPHGAFF,TGTGCCAGCAGCTTGGACGTGGGGCCCCACGGAGCTTTCTTT
TRBV12-3/TRBV12-4,11,TRBJ2-5,.,.,CASTHEETQYF,TGTGCCAGCACCCACGAAGAGACCCAGTACTTC
TRBV15,13,TRBJ2-7,TRBD1,.,CATSRDSGYEQYF,TGTGCCACCAGCCGGGACAGCGGCTACGAGCAGTACTTC
TRBV3-1/TRBV3-2,15,TRBJ1-1,TRBD1,.,CASTPDRGQSTEAFF,TGTGCCAGCACCCCGGACAGGGGGCAGAGCACTGAAGCTTTCTTT
TRBV27,12,TRBJ2-5,TRBD1,.,CASSRTGETQYF,TGTGCCAGCAGCCGGACAGGAGAGACCCAGTACTTC
TRBV29-1,11,TRBJ1-2,.,.,CSVEVRSGYTF,TGCAGCGTTGAAGTGCGAAGCGGCTACACCTTC
TRBV9,17,TRBJ1-4,.,.,CASSAGLLGATNEKLFF,TGTGCCAGCAGCGCGGGACTTCTGGGGGCAACTAATGAAAAACTGTTTTTT
TRBV3-1/TRBV3-2,14,TRBJ2-7,TRBD1,.,CASSSYRGIYEQYF,TGTGCCAGCAGCTCATACAGGGGGATTTACGAGCAGTACTTC
TRBV20-1,10,TRBJ2-2,.,.,CSAYTGELFF,TGCAGTGCATATACCGGGGAGCTGTTTTTT
TRBV2,13,TRBJ2-1,TRBD1,.,CASSGQGADEQFF,TGTGCCAGCTCGGGACAGGGGGCCGATGAGCAGTTCTTC
TRBV28,15,TRBJ2-5,.,.,CASSSTGRFQETQYF,TGTGCCAGCAGTTCCACGGGAAGGTTTCAAGAGACCCAGTACTTC
TRBV12-3/TRBV12-4,13,TRBJ2-7,.,few,CASRLQDYYEQYF,TGTGCCAGCAGGCTCCAAGACTACTACGAGCAGTACTTC
TRBV6-6,13,TRBJ1-1,.,.,CASSYSNTLGAFF,TGTGCCAGCAGTTACTCGAATACCCTTGGAGCTTTCTTT
TRBV20-1,13,TRBJ1-5,.,.,CSASSGGRQPQHF,TGCAGTGCTAGTTCCGGGGGCAGACAGCCCCAGCATTTT
TRBV6-6,16,TRBJ1-5,.,few,CASSYPQGQVSQPQHF,TGTGCCAGCAGTTACCCCCAGGGTCAGGTCAGTCAGCCCCAGCATTTT
TRBV19,14,TRBJ2-5,TRBD1,.,CASSIGDRGETQYF,TGTGCCAGTAGTATTGGTGACAGGGGCGAGACCCAGTACTTC
TRBV3-1/TRBV3-2,14,TRBJ2-3,.,.,CASSQRGGTDTQYF,TGTGCCAGCAGCCAGAGGGGGGGCACAGATACGCAGTATTTT
TRBV7-2,18,TRBJ1-3,.,.,CASSLSDINRISGNTIYF,TGTGCCAGCAGCTTATCCGATATTAACAGGATCTCTGGAAACACCATATATTTT
TRBV6-1,17,TRBJ1-1,TRBD1,.,CASSGDRGRGANTEAFF,TGTGCCAGCAGTGGGGACAGGGGGAGGGGGGCTAACACTGAAGCTTTCTTT
TRBV7-6,15,TRBJ1-1,TRBD1,.,CASSPTKGASTEAFF,TGTGCCAGCAGCCCTACTAAGGGGGCGAGCACTGAAGCTTTCTTT
TRBV5-6,16,TRBJ1-3,TRBD1,.,CASSLGDRVSGNTIYF,TGTGCCAGCAGCTTGGGGGACAGGGTATCGGGAAACACCATATATTTT
TRBV19,16,TRBJ2-1,TRBD2,once,CASSIGTLAGGNEQFF,TGTGCCAGTAGTATAGGGACACTAGCGGGGGGAAATGAGCAGTTCTTC
TRBV30,14,TRBJ1-2,.,.,CACLGRGEGYGYTF,TGTGCCTGTTTGGGTAGGGGCGAGGGCTATGGCTACACCTTC